This T cell receptor beta chain is drawn from a study of shared clonotypes between healthy human individuals. Produced via immunoSEQ multiplex PCR; TCRdb's table is partial and in-frame only. Among roughly 2,300,000 clones listed, less than 95% were seen once. Germline V gene sequence: CDR1 LNHDA, CDR2 SQIVND (reference sequence). The J segment lost 3 bases and the V segment lost 5 bases, leaving 8 bases of the junction unmatched. The length of the CDR3 is 16 residues. The sequencing input was naive CD4+ T cells from PBMCs. The subset: CD45RA+ positively selected. The TCR originated in a man between 18 and 29 years old in good health. Some clones in this sample may be carry-over from other donors' samples. The chain combines TRBV19 with TRBJ2-2; the match to TRBD1 covers 8 bases. The DNA of the CDR3 is TGTGCCAGTAGTCCCGAGAAGACAGGGGACACCGGGGAGCTGTTTTTT. Protein: CASSPEKTGDTGELFF.